What follows are 24 T cell receptor beta chains derived from one specimen sequenced in a study of T cells in Graves' hyperthyroidism and ophthalmopathy. RNA transcripts were the template for amplifying TCR beta CDR3 regions. Initially, a first-round RT-PCR of the TCR CDR3 employed the HTBI primer set. Each CDR3 protein is one row after TCRdb ran MiXCR on the multiplex PCR reads. The data contain hundreds of thousands of distinct CDR3 sequences, roughly a sixth of them singletons. Sequencing input: blood. These receptor sequences come from a woman aged 18-35 years with Graves' ophthalmopathy.

The rearrangement links TRBV25-1 to TRBJ2-7, with TRBD1 matching over 11 bases. Germline V gene sequence: CDR1 MGHDK, CDR2 SYGVNS. With V trimmed by 3 bases and J by 2 bases, 12 bases remained unmatched. The CDR3 consists of 18 residues. The CDR3 region has the DNA TGTGCCAGCAGTGATCCCTACCTGGGACAGGGGGTCGCCTACGAGCAGTACTTC. Translated, it gives CASSDPYLGQGVAYEQYF.

This clonotype came up many times. V gene TRBV28 combines with J gene TRBJ1-6; no firm D call. Germline V lookup: CDR1 MDHEN, CDR2 SYDVKM. This CDR3 has 15 residues. V was pared by 8 bases and J by 6 bases, with 17 bases between. CDR3 coding DNA: TGTGCCAGCGTATCGGAGGGAATAACTAATTCACCCCTCCACTTT. The encoded protein is CASVSEGITNSPLHF. Supplemented by reference TRBV28 and TRBJ1-6, the full variable domain reads DVKVTQSSRYLVKRTGEKVFLECVQDMDHENMFWYRQDPGLGLRLIYFSYDVKMKEKGDIPEGYSVSREKKERFSLILESASTNQTSMYLCASVSEGITNSPLHFGNGTRLTVT.

Of note for this clonotype: This is likely a read error, given that the CDR3 carries no conserved phenylalanine or tryptophan at its end. This chain connects TRBV18 to TRBJ2-2; D is perhaps TRBD1 (5 bases). This CDR3 region has 16 residues. V was trimmed by 5 bases and J by 3 bases, leaving 16 bases between them. Germline V gene lookup returns CDR1 KGHSH and CDR2 LQKENI. CDR3 sequence reads: CASSLTTDSHTGELFS. CDR3 bases: TGTGCCAGCTCATTGACGACAGACTCGCACACCGGGGAGCTGTTTTCT.

This sequence joins TRBV20-1 and TRBJ1-5, with a weak D call TRBD1 (6 bases). Germline V gene sequence: CDR1 DFQATT, CDR2 SNEGSKA (reference sequence). Trimming removed 5 bases from V and 0 bases from J, with 11 bases in between. The CDR3 extends over 14 amino acids. CDR3 in DNA: TGCAGTGCTTCACAGGGAGTTAGCAATCAGCCCCAGCATTTT. This sequence encodes CSASQGVSNQPQHF.

As to this clonotype: Being one base from a much bigger clone, this may be a read error. CDR3 bases: TGTGCCAGCGGCTATGGGACCCCAGATATCACCTTC. Translation gives CASGYGTPDITF. The chain is built from TRBV28 and TRBJ1-2; D perhaps matches TRBD1 (5 bases). There are 12 residues in the CDR3. Germline loops: CDR1 MDHEN, CDR2 SYDVKM. The V gene lost 8 bases and the J gene lost 13 bases, with 20 bases spanning the gap.

Remarks on this clonotype: One junction end disagrees with the germline gene, perhaps due to a read error. The chain combines TRBV7-9 with TRBJ2-1; TRBD1 matches at 8 bases. This CDR3 contains 13 residues. CDR1 is SEHNR and CDR2 is FQNEAQ in the germline V gene (reference sequence). The DNA of the CDR3 is TGTGCCAGCAGCTTATCAGGGGGCAATGAGCAGCTCTTC. Amino acid sequence: CASSLSGGNEQLF. Looking up the rest from reference TRBV7-9 and TRBJ2-1 gives the full variable domain: DTGVSQNPRHKITKRGQNVTFRCDPISEHNRLYWYRQTLGQGPEFLTYFQNEAQLEKSRLLSDRFSAERPKGSFSTLEIQRTEQGDSAMYLCASSLSGGNEQLFGPGTRLTVL.

In its sample, this clonotype was seen many times. The V call is TRBV7-8, the J call TRBJ2-1; weak D call: TRBD2 (6 bases). Between the trimmed V and J ends, which lost 2 bases and 10 bases, there was a span of 9 bases. Germline CDR1 and CDR2: SGHVS and FQNEAQ. The CDR3 consists of 12 residues. The chain's CDR3 is CASSLTGVEQFF. The CDR3 bases are TGTGCCAGCAGCTTAACGGGGGTGGAGCAGTTCTTC.

This clonotype showed up just a few times. This chain joins TRBV7-6 and TRBJ2-1; TRBD1 matches 9 bases. Trimming at V came to 3 bases and at J to 3 bases, leaving 9 bases not matched to a gene. The CDR3 has 17 residues. Germline assignment: CDR1 SGHVS and CDR2 FNYEAQ. The CDR3 region has the DNA TGTGCCAGCAGCTTGTACCCGGGACAGGGCGTCTACAATGAGCAGTTCTTC. Translated: CASSLYPGQGVYNEQFF.

The table lists this clonotype with a few counts. The CDR3 reads CSTPPASGRTDTQYF. The CDR3 DNA reads as TGCAGCACCCCGCCGGCTAGCGGGAGGACAGATACGCAGTATTTT. The chain is built from TRBV29-1 and TRBJ2-3; TRBD2 matches 11 bases. The junction had 10 bases not matched to a gene; V was cut back by 8 bases and J by 3 bases. Germline V gene lookup returns CDR1 SQVTM and CDR2 ANQGSEA. The CDR3 length is 15 residues.

The rearrangement joins TRBV20-1 to TRBJ2-7; D call uncertain. The CDR3 consists of 12 residues. Per germline, CDR1 DFQATT and CDR2 SNEGSKA (reference sequence). V was shortened by 3 bases and J by 1 base, with 7 bases between the two germline ends. The CDR3 sequence: CSASVVSYEQYF. CDR3 DNA: TGCAGTGCTAGCGTAGTGTCCTACGAGCAGTACTTC.

The CDR3 DNA is TGTGCCAGCAGTTTATCCGGACAGTCATGGGATCAGCCCCAGCATTTT. It codes for CASSLSGQSWDQPQHF. This chain uses TRBV27 with TRBJ1-5, with a tentative D call TRBD1 (6 bases). The ends were cut back, 0 bases at V and 5 bases at J, with 14 bases in the middle. Germline-derived CDR1 and CDR2 are MNHEY and SMNVEV (reference sequence). The CDR3 covers 16 residues.

This clonotype was counted only a few times. V usage is TRBV4-2 and J usage is TRBJ2-5; a possible D gene is TRBD1 (6 bases). Trimming removed 1 base from V and 4 bases from J, with 13 bases in between. The CDR3 is made up of 15 amino acids. CDR1 is LGHNA, CDR2 YNFKEQ, per germline. In nucleotides, the CDR3 is TGTGCCAGCAGCCAAGTTACGGAAGGGGGAGAGACCCAGTACTTC. It encodes CASSQVTEGGETQYF.

This rearrangement joins TRBV14 to TRBJ2-7; 10 bases match TRBD1. This CDR3 is 15 amino acids long. Germline V gives CDR1 SGHDN, CDR2 FVKESK. J lost 8 bases, V lost 0 bases, and 7 bases had no gene match. CDR3 nucleotides: TGTGCCAGCAGCCAAGAAGGGACAGGGGTTGTCAAGCAGTACTTC. Its translation is CASSQEGTGVVKQYF.

The rearrangement links TRBV15 to TRBJ2-3; D is unresolved. Trimming removed 3 bases from V and 2 bases from J, with 9 bases in between. The CDR3 totals 14 residues. CDR1 is LNHNV and CDR2 is YYDKDF in the germline V gene (reference sequence). CDR3 amino acids: CATSSRQVTDTQYF. The CDR3 nucleotides read TGTGCCACCAGCAGCAGGCAGGTCACAGATACGCAGTATTTT.

This clonotype has at least ten counts. The chain recombines TRBV20-1 with TRBJ2-7; D call uncertain. The CDR3 has 12 residues. Trimming removed 0 bases at V and 3 bases at J, with 6 bases between. Germline V gene lookup returns CDR1 DFQATT and CDR2 SNEGSKA (reference sequence). For the CDR3, the DNA is TGCAGTGCTAGAGAATCAGGCTACGAGCAGTACTTC. Protein: CSARESGYEQYF.

This clonotype was detected many times. The chain has TRBV30 and TRBJ2-1, with D possibly TRBD1 on 6 matching bases. The CDR3 totals 15 residues. Germline V gene lookup returns CDR1 GTSNPN and CDR2 SVGIG (reference sequence). The V end was cut by 3 bases, the J end by 3 bases, with 15 bases between. CDR3 nucleotides: TGTGCCTGGAGAAGGACAGCCATCCGCTACAATGAGCAGTTCTTC. Protein sequence: CAWRRTAIRYNEQFF.

This clonotype was recorded many times. This chain connects TRBV6-1 to TRBJ1-1; D not resolved. Germline-derived CDR1 and CDR2 are MNHNS and SASEGT. This CDR3 region has 16 residues. With 0 bases removed from V and 0 bases from J, the gap between germline ends came to 11 bases. DNA of the CDR3: TGTGCCAGCAGTGAAGCTTGGGCAGCCATGAACACTGAAGCTTTCTTT. It yields the protein CASSEAWAAMNTEAFF.

This chain joins TRBV10-3 and TRBJ2-3, with 9 bases lining up with TRBD1. The germline gives CDR1 ENHRY, CDR2 SYGVKD. The CDR3 totals 17 residues. The V gene end was trimmed by 4 bases and the J gene end by 1 base; junction bases not matched to a gene: 9. CDR3: CAISALGTGRGTDTQYF. The CDR3 nucleotides are TGTGCCATCAGTGCCCTCGGGACAGGGAGGGGCACAGATACGCAGTATTTT.

This clonotype appeared a few times. CDR3 in amino acids: CASSVDGRQQNEKLFF. The CDR3 nucleotides read TGTGCCAGCAGCGTAGATGGTAGGCAGCAGAATGAAAAACTGTTTTTT. The rearrangement links TRBV9 to TRBJ1-4, with D hard to call. V lost 0 bases to trimming and J lost 5 bases, with 14 bases between them. The germline V gene has CDR1 SGDLS and CDR2 YYNGEE. The CDR3 totals 16 residues.

V and J are TRBV11-2 and TRBJ1-6, with D tentatively TRBD1 (5 bases). Trimming took 7 bases from V and 1 from J, leaving 14 bases between them. The CDR3 runs to 16 residues. Germline assignment: CDR1 SGHAT and CDR2 FQNNGV. The CDR3 is CASTQGQKSYNSPLHF. As DNA, the CDR3 is TGTGCCAGCACCCAGGGCCAGAAATCCTATAATTCACCCCTCCACTTT.

The table lists this clonotype with many counts. The chain is built from TRBV3-1 and TRBJ1-1; TRBD1 might be the D (6 bases). The CDR3 loop spans 12 amino acids. The V and J ends lost 6 bases and 1 base respectively, with 6 bases between them. Per the germline V gene, CDR1 is LGHDT and CDR2 is YNNKEL (reference sequence). In DNA form, the CDR3 reads TGTGCCAGCAGAGGGGGGAACACTGAAGCTTTCTTT. This encodes CASRGGNTEAFF.

With regard to this clonotype: A much larger clone is a single base away; this may be a read error. This rearrangement joins TRBV27 to TRBJ1-1; weak D call: TRBD1 (5 bases). Germline V gene lookup returns CDR1 MNHEY and CDR2 SMNVEV (reference sequence). Trimming took off 4 bases at V and 4 bases at J, with 10 bases between the two ends. CDR3 length: 13 amino acids. CDR3 nucleotides: TGTGCCAGCAGTTCAGGGATGGGCACTGAAGCTTTCTTT. Amino acid sequence: CASSSGMGTEAFF.

As concerns this clonotype: This may be a read error: a much more frequent sequence differs by one nucleotide. V gene TRBV4-2 combines with J gene TRBJ2-7; 7 nucleotides line up with TRBD1. This CDR3 is built from 14 residues. From germline, CDR1 is LGHNA and CDR2 YNFKEQ. Here the CDR3 DNA reads TGTGCCAGGAGCCCAGGGGACAGTACCTACGAGCAGTACTTC. This sequence encodes CARSPGDSTYEQYF.

This clonotype was seen a handful of times. V usage is TRBV7-3 and J usage is TRBJ2-1, with D possibly being TRBD2 (6 bases). Per germline, CDR1 SGHTA and CDR2 FQGTGA. Trimming took 2 bases from V and 9 from J, leaving 14 bases between them. CDR3 length: 14 amino acids. Here the CDR3 reads CASSLAASAGEQFF. CDR3 in DNA: TGTGCCAGCAGCTTAGCGGCTAGCGCGGGTGAGCAGTTCTTC.